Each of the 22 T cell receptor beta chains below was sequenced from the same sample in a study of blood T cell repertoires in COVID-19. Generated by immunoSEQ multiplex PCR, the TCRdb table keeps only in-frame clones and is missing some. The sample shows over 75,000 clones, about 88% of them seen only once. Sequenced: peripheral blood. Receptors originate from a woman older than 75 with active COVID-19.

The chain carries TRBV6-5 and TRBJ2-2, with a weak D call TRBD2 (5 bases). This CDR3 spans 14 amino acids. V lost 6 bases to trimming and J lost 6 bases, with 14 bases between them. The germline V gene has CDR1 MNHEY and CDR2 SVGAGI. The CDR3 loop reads CASRIDTSAGELFF. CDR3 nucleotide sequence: TGTGCCAGCAGGATCGATACTAGTGCCGGGGAGCTGTTTTTT.

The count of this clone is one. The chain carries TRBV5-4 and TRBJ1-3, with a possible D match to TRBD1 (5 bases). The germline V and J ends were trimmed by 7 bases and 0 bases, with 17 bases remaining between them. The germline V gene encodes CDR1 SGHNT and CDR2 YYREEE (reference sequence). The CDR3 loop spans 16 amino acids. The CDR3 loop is CASLADTYYSGNTIYF. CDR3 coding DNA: TGTGCCAGCTTGGCGGACACCTACTACTCTGGAAACACCATATATTTT. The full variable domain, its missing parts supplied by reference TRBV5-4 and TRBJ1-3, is ETGVTQSPTHLIKTRGQQVTLRCSSQSGHNTVSWYQQALGQGPQFIFQYYREEENGRGNFPPRFSGLQFPNYSSELNVNALELDDSALYLCASLADTYYSGNTIYFGEGSWLTVV.

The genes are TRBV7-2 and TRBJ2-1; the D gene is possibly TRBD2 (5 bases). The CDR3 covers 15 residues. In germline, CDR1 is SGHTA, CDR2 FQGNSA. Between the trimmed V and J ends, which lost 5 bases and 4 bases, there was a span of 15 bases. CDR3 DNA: TGTGCCAGCAGCACTTTGGGGAGTAGTTACAATGAGCAGTTCTTC. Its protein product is CASSTLGSSYNEQFF.

CDR3 bases: TGCAGCTCGGGTGGCGGGAGAGGGGATGAGCAGTTCTTC. Protein sequence: CSSGGGRGDEQFF. The rearrangement links TRBV29-1 to TRBJ2-1, with TRBD2 matching 7 bases. The germline V gene encodes CDR1 SQVTM and CDR2 ANQGSEA. The CDR3 is 13 amino acids. Losses at the gene ends were 8 bases for V and 8 bases for J; bases not matched to a gene: 12.

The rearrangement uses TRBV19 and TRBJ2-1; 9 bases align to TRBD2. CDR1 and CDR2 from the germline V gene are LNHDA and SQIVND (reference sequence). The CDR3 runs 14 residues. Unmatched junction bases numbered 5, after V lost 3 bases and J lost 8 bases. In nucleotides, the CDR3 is TGTGCCAGTAGTATGGTAGCGGGAGTCTATGAGCAGTTCTTC. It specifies CASSMVAGVYEQFF.

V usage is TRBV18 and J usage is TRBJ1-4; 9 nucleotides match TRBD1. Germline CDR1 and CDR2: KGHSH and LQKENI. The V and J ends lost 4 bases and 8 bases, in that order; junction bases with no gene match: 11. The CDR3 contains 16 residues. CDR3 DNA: TGTGCCAGCTCACTAGGGACAGGGAGTTTCGAGGAAAAACTGTTTTTT. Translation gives CASSLGTGSFEEKLFF.

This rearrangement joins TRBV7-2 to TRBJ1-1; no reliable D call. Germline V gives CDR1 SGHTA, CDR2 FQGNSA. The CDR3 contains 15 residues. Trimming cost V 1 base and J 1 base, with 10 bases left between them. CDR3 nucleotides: TGTGCCAGCAGCTTAGGGAGTCGCTCGAACACTGAAGCTTTCTTT. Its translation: CASSLGSRSNTEAFF. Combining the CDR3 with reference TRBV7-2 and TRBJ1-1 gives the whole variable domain GAGVSQSPSNKVTEKGKDVELRCDPISGHTALYWYRQSLGQGLEFLIYFQGNSAPDKSGLPSDRFSAERTGGSVSTLTIQRTQQEDSAVYLCASSLGSRSNTEAFFGQGTRLTVV.

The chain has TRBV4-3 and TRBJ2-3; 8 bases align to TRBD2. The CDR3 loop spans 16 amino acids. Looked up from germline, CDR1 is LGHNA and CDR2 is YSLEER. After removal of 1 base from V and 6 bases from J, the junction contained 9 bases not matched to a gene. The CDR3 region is CASSQVGIAGTDTQYF. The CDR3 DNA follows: TGCGCCAGCAGCCAAGTAGGAATAGCGGGGACGGATACGCAGTATTTT.

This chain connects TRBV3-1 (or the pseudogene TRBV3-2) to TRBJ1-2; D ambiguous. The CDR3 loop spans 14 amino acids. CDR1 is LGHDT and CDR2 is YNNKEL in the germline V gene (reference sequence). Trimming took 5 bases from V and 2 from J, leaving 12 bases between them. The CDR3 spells CASSSQHSNYGYTF. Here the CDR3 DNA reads TGTGCCAGCAGCTCACAGCATTCCAACTATGGCTACACCTTC.

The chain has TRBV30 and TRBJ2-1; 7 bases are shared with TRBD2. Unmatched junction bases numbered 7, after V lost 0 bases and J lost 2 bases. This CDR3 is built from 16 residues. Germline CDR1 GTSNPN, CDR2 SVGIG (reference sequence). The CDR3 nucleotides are TGTGCCTGGAGTGTACTTTGCGGGAGCCCCTACAATGAGCAGTTCTTC. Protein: CAWSVLCGSPYNEQFF.

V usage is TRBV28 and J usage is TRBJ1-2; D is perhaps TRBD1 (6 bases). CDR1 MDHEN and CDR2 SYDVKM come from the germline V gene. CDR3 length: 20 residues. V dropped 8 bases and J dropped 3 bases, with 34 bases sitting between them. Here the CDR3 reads CASYFGGAGLGVGPHYGYTF. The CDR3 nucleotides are TGTGCCAGCTACTTTGGGGGGGCAGGTCTAGGTGTGGGACCGCACTATGGCTACACCTTC.

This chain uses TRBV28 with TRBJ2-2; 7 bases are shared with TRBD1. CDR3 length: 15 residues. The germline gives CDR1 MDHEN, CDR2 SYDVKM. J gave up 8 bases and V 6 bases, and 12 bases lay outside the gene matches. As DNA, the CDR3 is TGTGCCAGCAGCCGGACAGGTTACAGGGAGGGGGAGCTGTTTTTT. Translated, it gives CASSRTGYREGELFF.

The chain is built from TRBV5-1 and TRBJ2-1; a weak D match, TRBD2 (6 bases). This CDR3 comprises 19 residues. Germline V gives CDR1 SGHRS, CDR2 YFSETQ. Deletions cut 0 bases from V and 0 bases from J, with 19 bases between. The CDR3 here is CASSLGLGGTIRSYNEQFF. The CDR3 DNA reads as TGCGCCAGCAGCTTGGGACTGGGAGGCACTATACGCTCCTACAATGAGCAGTTCTTC.

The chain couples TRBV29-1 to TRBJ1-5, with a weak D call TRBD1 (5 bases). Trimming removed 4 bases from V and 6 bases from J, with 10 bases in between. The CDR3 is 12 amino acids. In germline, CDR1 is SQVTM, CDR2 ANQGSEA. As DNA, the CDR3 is TGCAGCGTTGGAGGGGAGGGTCAGCCCCAGCATTTT. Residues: CSVGGEGQPQHF.

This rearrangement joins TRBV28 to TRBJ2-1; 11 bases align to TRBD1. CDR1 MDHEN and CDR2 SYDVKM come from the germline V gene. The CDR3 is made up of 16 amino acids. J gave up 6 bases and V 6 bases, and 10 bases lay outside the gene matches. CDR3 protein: CASSHPGTGGINEQFF. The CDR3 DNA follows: TGTGCCAGCAGCCATCCCGGGACAGGGGGAATCAATGAGCAGTTCTTC.

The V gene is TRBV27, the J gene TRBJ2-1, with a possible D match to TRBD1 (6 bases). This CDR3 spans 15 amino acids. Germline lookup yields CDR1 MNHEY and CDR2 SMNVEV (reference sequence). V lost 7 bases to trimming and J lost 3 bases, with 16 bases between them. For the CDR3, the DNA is TGTGCCAGCACCTCACAGGGATCATTCTACAATGAGCAGTTCTTC. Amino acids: CASTSQGSFYNEQFF.

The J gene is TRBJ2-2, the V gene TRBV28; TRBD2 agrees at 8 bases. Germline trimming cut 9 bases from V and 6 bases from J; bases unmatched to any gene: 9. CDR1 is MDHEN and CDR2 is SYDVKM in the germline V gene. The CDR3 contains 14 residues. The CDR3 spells CASQSWREAGELFF. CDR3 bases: TGTGCCAGTCAGTCCTGGCGGGAGGCCGGGGAGCTGTTTTTT.

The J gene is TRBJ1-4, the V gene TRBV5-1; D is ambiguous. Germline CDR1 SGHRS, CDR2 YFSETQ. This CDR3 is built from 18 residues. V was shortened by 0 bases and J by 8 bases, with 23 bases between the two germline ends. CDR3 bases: TGCGCCAGCAGCTTGGCCACGACCTCTTCCCCGGGGAAGGAAAAACTGTTTTTT. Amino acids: CASSLATTSSPGKEKLFF.

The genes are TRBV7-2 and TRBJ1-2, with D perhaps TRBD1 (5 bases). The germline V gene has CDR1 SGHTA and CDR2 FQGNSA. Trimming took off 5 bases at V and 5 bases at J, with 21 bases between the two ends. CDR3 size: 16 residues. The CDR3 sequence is CASSPGGSARVYGYTF. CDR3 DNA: TGTGCCAGCAGCCCCGGGGGGTCGGCCCGTGTTTATGGCTACACCTTC.

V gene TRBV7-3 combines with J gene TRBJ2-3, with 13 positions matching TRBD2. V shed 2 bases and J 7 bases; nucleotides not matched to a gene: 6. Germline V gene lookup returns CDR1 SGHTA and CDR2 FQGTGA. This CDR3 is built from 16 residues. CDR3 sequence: CASSLGGTSGTYTQYF. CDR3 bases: TGTGCCAGCAGCTTAGGCGGGACTAGCGGGACCTATACGCAGTATTTT.

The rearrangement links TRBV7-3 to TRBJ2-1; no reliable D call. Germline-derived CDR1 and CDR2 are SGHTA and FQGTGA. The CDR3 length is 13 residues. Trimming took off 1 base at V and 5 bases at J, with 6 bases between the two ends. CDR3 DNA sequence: TGTGCCAGCAGCTTAAACAGCCACAATGAGCAGTTCTTC. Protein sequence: CASSLNSHNEQFF.

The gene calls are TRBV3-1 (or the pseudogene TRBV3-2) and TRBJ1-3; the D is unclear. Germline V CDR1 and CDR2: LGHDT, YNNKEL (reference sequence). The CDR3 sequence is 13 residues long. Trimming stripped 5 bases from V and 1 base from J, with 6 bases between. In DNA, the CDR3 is TGTGCCAGCAGCTCACTATCTGGAAACACCATATATTTT. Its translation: CASSSLSGNTIYF.